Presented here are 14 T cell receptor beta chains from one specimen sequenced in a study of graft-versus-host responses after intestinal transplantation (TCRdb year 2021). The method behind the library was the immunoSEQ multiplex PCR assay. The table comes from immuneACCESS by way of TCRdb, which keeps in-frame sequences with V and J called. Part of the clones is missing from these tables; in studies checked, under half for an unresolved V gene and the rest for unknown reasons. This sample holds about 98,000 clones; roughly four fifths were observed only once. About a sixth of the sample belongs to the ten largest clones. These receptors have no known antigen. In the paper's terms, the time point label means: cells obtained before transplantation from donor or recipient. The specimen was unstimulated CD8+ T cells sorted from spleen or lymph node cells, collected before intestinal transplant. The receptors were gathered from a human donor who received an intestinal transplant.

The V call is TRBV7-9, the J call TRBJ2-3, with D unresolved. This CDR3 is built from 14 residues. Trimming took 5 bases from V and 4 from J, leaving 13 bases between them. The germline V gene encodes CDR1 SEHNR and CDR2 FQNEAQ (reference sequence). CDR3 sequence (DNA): TGTGCCAGCAGCCGTTGGAGTGGTGCAGATACGCAGTATTTT. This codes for CASSRWSGADTQYF.

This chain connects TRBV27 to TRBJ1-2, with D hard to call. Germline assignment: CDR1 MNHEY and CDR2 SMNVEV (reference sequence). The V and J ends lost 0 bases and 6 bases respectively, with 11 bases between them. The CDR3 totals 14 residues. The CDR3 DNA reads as TGTGCCAGCAGTTTATCGATAGGCAAGGATGGCTACACCTTC. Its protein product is CASSLSIGKDGYTF.

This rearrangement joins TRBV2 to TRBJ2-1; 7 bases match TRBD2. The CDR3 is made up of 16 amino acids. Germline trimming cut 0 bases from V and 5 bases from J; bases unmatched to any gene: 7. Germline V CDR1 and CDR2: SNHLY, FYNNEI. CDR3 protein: CASSEAKASGNNEQFF. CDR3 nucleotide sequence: TGTGCCAGCAGTGAAGCGAAGGCTAGCGGAAACAATGAGCAGTTCTTC.

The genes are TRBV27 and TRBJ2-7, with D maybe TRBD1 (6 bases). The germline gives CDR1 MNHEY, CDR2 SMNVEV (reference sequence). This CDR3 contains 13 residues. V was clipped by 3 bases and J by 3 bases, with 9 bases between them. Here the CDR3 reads CASSLGRGYEQYF. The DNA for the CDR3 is TGTGCCAGCAGTTTGGGCAGGGGCTACGAGCAGTACTTC.

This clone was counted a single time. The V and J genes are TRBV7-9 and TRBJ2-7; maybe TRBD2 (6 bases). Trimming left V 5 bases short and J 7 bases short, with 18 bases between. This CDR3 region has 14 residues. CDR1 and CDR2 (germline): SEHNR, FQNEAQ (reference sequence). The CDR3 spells CASSILVGRLEQYF. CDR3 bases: TGTGCCAGCAGCATCCTCGTAGGGAGGCTAGAGCAGTACTTC.

The CDR3 DNA reads TGTGCCAGCAGTTTAGCGGGAGGCTTCTGGGAGCAGTACTTC. Residues: CASSLAGGFWEQYF. V and J are TRBV6-1 and TRBJ2-7; 10 bases agree with TRBD2. The CDR3 extends over 14 amino acids. Trimming removed 5 bases from V and 7 bases from J; junction bases left unmatched: 8. Germline V CDR1 and CDR2: MNHNS, SASEGT.

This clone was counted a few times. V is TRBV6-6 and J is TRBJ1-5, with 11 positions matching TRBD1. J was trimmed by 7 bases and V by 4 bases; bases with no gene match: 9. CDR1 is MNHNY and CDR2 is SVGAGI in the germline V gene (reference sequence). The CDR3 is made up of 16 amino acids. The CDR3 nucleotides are TGTGCCAGCAGTTTCCTCCCGGGACAGGGGGGGCAGCCCCAGCATTTT. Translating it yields CASSFLPGQGGQPQHF.

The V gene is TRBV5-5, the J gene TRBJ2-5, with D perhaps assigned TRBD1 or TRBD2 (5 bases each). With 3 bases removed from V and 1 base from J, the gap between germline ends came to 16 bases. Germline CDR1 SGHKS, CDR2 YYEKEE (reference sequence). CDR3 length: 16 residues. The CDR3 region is CASSSPIRDGQETQYF. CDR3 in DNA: TGTGCCAGCAGCTCCCCCATTCGGGACGGCCAAGAGACCCAGTACTTC.

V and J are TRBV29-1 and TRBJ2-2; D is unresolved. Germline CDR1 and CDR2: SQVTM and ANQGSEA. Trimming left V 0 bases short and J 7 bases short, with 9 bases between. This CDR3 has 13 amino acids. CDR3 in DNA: TGCAGCGTTGAAGAGGGCGCTGGCGGGGAGCTGTTTTTT. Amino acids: CSVEEGAGGELFF.

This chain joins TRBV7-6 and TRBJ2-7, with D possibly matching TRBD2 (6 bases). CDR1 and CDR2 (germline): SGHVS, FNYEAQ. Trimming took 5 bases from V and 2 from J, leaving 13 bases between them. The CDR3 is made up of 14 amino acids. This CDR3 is CASSQWERAYEQYF. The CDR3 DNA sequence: TGTGCCAGCAGCCAATGGGAGCGGGCCTACGAGCAGTACTTC.

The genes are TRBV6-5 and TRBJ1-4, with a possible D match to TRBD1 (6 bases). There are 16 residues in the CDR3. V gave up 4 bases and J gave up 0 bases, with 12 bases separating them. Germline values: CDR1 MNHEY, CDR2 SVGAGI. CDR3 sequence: CASSSRDIATNEKLFF. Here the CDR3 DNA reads TGTGCCAGCAGTTCCCGGGACATCGCAACTAATGAAAAACTGTTTTTT.

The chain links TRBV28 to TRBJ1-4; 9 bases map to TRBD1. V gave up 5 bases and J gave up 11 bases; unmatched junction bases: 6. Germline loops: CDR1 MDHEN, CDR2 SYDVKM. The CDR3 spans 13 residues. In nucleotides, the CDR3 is TGTGCCAGCAGTCCCGGGACAGGGAAGAAACTGTTTTTT. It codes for CASSPGTGKKLFF.

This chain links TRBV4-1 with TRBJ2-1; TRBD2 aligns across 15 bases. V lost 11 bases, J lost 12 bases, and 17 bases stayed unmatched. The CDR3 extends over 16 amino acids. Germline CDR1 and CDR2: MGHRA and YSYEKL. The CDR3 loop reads CAGSRIGLAGGPGQFF. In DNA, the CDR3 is TGCGCCGGGTCCAGGATTGGACTAGCGGGGGGGCCAGGGCAGTTCTTC.

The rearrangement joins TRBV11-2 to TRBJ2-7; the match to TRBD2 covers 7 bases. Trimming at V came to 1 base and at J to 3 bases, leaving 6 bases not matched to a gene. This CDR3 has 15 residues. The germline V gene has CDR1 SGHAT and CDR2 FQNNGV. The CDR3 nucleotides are TGTGCCAGCAGCTTAGGGGCCAGGGAGGGCTACGAGCAGTACTTC. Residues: CASSLGAREGYEQYF.